Following are 19 T cell receptor beta chains from one sample sequenced in a study of blood T cell repertoires in COVID-19. Sequencing was performed with immunoSEQ multiplex PCR; in TCRdb, only in-frame clones are kept and a portion is missing. The repertoire holds some 120,000 clones, with 70% to 90% as singletons. Sequenced material: peripheral blood. Receptors were obtained from a woman in her forties or fifties with acute or convalescent COVID-19.

The chain combines TRBV5-4 with TRBJ1-1, with 9 nucleotides matching TRBD1. The CDR3 extends over 15 amino acids. Germline V gene data show CDR1 as SGHNT and CDR2 as YYREEE (reference sequence). The V segment lost 2 bases and the J segment 1 base; nucleotides outside the gene matches: 3. In DNA form, the CDR3 reads TGTGCCAGCAGCTTATTGGGACAGGGGAACACTGAAGCTTTCTTT. This sequence encodes CASSLLGQGNTEAFF.

J is TRBJ2-3 and V is TRBV5-6; D remains ambiguous. Trimming left V 5 bases short and J 4 bases short, with 8 bases between. This CDR3 has 12 residues. Germline lookup yields CDR1 SGHDT and CDR2 YYEEEE. The CDR3 loop is CASSQDPDTQYF. The CDR3 DNA reads TGTGCCAGCAGTCAGGATCCAGATACGCAGTATTTT.

The chain couples TRBV5-1 to TRBJ2-7, with TRBD2 matching over 12 bases. The CDR3 contains 15 residues. The trim removed 4 bases at V and 2 bases at J, leaving 4 bases unmatched. Germline CDR1 and CDR2: SGHRS and YFSETQ. CDR3 sequence reads: CASSPGLAGTYEQYF. CDR3 in DNA: TGCGCCAGCAGCCCAGGACTAGCGGGAACCTACGAGCAGTACTTC.

This chain connects TRBV12-3 or TRBV12-4 to TRBJ1-2, with D possibly matching TRBD1 (5 bases). The CDR3 loop spans 13 amino acids. V lost 6 bases and J 6 bases, leaving 14 bases between the germline ends. Here the CDR3 reads CASSWRGEDGYTF. The CDR3 DNA reads TGTGCCAGCAGCTGGCGGGGGGAGGATGGCTACACCTTC.

The chain recombines TRBV7-8 with TRBJ2-3; a weak D match, TRBD2 (5 bases). Trimming stripped 2 bases from V and 0 bases from J, with 15 bases between. The germline V gene has CDR1 SGHVS and CDR2 FQNEAQ. There are 17 residues in the CDR3. Written as DNA, the CDR3 is TGTGCCAGCAGCTTAAATACGGCTAGGACTAGCACAGATACGCAGTATTTT. Translated, it gives CASSLNTARTSTDTQYF.

This clone appeared a few times. V is TRBV27 and J is TRBJ1-5; D gene uncertain. The CDR3 is 13 residues long. Between the trimmed V and J ends, which lost 5 bases and 4 bases, there was a span of 9 bases. Germline loops: CDR1 MNHEY, CDR2 SMNVEV (reference sequence). This CDR3 reads CASSLLLNQPQHF. CDR3 coding DNA: TGTGCCAGCAGTCTATTATTAAATCAGCCCCAGCATTTT.

The J gene is TRBJ2-1, the V gene TRBV7-9; 9 bases are a match to TRBD1. This CDR3 spans 16 amino acids. The germline V gene has CDR1 SEHNR and CDR2 FQNEAQ (reference sequence). V was pared by 7 bases and J by 0 bases, with 7 bases of the junction left unmatched. CDR3 sequence (DNA): TGTGCCAGCATCGGGACAGGGAAGAGCTCCTACAATGAGCAGTTCTTC. The encoded protein is CASIGTGKSSYNEQFF.

The chain uses TRBV5-4 and TRBJ2-7; maybe TRBD2 (5 bases). The length of the CDR3 is 14 residues. From germline, CDR1 is SGHNT and CDR2 YYREEE (reference sequence). Trimming shortened V by 6 bases and J by 5 bases, and 18 bases separated the two germline ends. CDR3 sequence: CASTLRGGSDEQYF. The CDR3 DNA is TGTGCCAGCACCCTCCGGGGTGGTTCCGACGAGCAGTACTTC.

The chain is built from TRBV5-1 and TRBJ2-7; 8 nucleotides match TRBD1. Germline CDR1 SGHRS, CDR2 YFSETQ. The CDR3 consists of 14 residues. V lost 4 bases and J lost 3; bases outside the gene matches: 6. The CDR3 nucleotides are TGCGCCAGCAGCCTCAGGGGGCCCCTCTACGAGCAGTACTTC. Its translation is CASSLRGPLYEQYF.

V gene TRBV30 combines with J gene TRBJ2-2; D is unclear. CDR3 length equals 12 residues. Looked up from germline, CDR1 is GTSNPN and CDR2 is SVGIG (reference sequence). V was clipped by 4 bases and J by 3 bases, with 6 bases between them. CDR3 nucleotide sequence: TGTGCCTGGACTTTTCACACCGGGGAGCTGTTTTTT. Protein: CAWTFHTGELFF. Full variable domain (rest looked up from reference TRBV30 and TRBJ2-2): SQTIHQWPATLVQPVGSPLSLECTVEGTSNPNLYWYRQAAGRGLQLLFYSVGIGQISSEVPQNLSASRPQDRQFILSSKKLLLSDSGFYLCAWTFHTGELFFGEGSRLTVL.

This chain joins TRBV28 and TRBJ2-2, with 7 bases fitting TRBD2. V shed 2 bases, J shed 4 bases, and the junction held 7 bases outside the gene matches. CDR3 length: 16 amino acids. Germline V gene data show CDR1 as MDHEN and CDR2 as SYDVKM. CDR3 sequence reads: CASSLVGGSSTGELFF. CDR3 in DNA: TGTGCCAGCAGTTTAGTGGGAGGGTCGAGCACCGGGGAGCTGTTTTTT. The full variable domain, in which reference TRBV28 and TRBJ2-2 provide the parts outside the CDR3, is DVKVTQSSRYLVKRTGEKVFLECVQDMDHENMFWYRQDPGLGLRLIYFSYDVKMKEKGDIPEGYSVSREKKERFSLILESASTNQTSMYLCASSLVGGSSTGELFFGEGSRLTVL.

CDR3: CATSRASGPRLEQFF. The CDR3 nucleotides are TGTGCCACCAGCAGAGCTAGCGGGCCCAGGTTAGAGCAGTTCTTC. The V call is TRBV15, the J call TRBJ2-1; 8 bases map to TRBD2. Germline CDR1 LNHNV, CDR2 YYDKDF (reference sequence). J was trimmed by 10 bases and V by 1 base; bases with no gene match: 9. This CDR3 region has 15 residues.

V and J are TRBV5-1 and TRBJ2-2, with no clear D. The V gene's germline CDR1 is SGHRS and CDR2 YFSETQ. V lost 2 bases to trimming and J lost 2 bases, with 7 bases between them. The CDR3 loop spans 14 amino acids. The CDR3 reads CASSLRSNTGELFF. CDR3 in DNA: TGCGCCAGCAGCTTACGTAGCAACACCGGGGAGCTGTTTTTT.

The rearrangement joins TRBV18 to TRBJ2-2; unclear D gene. The V end was cut by 4 bases, the J end by 1 base, with 13 bases between. The CDR3 is 16 residues long. Germline CDR1 KGHSH, CDR2 LQKENI. The CDR3 DNA follows: TGTGCCAGCTCACAAAATCCCCAGAAGAACACCGGGGAGCTGTTTTTT. Translating it yields CASSQNPQKNTGELFF.

V is TRBV7-6 and J is TRBJ2-6; tentative D call: TRBD1 (6 bases). The CDR3 spans 15 residues. The V and J ends lost 1 base and 4 bases respectively, with 8 bases between them. Looked up from germline, CDR1 is SGHVS and CDR2 is FNYEAQ. CDR3 residues: CASSLGQAGANVLTF. The CDR3 DNA reads TGTGCCAGCAGCTTAGGACAGGCCGGGGCCAACGTCCTGACTTTC.

The rearrangement uses TRBV29-1 and TRBJ1-1; 7 bases map to TRBD1. The CDR3 is 13 amino acids. Germline loops: CDR1 SQVTM, CDR2 ANQGSEA. The V segment lost 7 bases and the J segment 1 base; nucleotides outside the gene matches: 6. CDR3 DNA sequence: TGCAGCGGATTACAGGGGTGGAACACTGAAGCTTTCTTT. This codes for CSGLQGWNTEAFF.

This chain joins TRBV6-5 and TRBJ1-1; perhaps TRBD1 as D (5 bases). The germline V gene encodes CDR1 MNHEY and CDR2 SVGAGI. V was cut by 10 bases and J by 1 base, with 19 bases left in between. This CDR3 is 15 amino acids long. CDR3 in amino acids: CATSGDSWENTEAFF. CDR3 DNA: TGTGCCACCTCGGGGGACTCGTGGGAGAACACTGAAGCTTTCTTT.

J is TRBJ1-5 and V is TRBV5-6; no firm D call. This CDR3 comprises 14 residues. The ends were cut back, 1 base at V and 3 bases at J, with 8 bases in the middle. The germline V gene encodes CDR1 SGHDT and CDR2 YYEEEE. CDR3 amino acids: CASSLYRTNQPQHF. In nucleotides, the CDR3 is TGTGCCAGCAGCTTGTACAGAACCAATCAGCCCCAGCATTTT. Full variable domain (rest looked up from reference TRBV5-6 and TRBJ1-5): DAGVTQSPTHLIKTRGQQVTLRCSPKSGHDTVSWYQQALGQGPQFIFQYYEEEERQRGNFPDRFSGHQFPNYSSELNVNALLLGDSALYLCASSLYRTNQPQHFGDGTRLSIL.

This clone has just a few counts. This chain joins TRBV5-1 and TRBJ2-1; 7 nucleotides line up with TRBD1. Trimming took 0 bases from V and 8 from J; bases not matched to a gene: 5. CDR3 size: 14 residues. CDR1 is SGHRS, CDR2 YFSETQ, per germline. The CDR3 nucleotides read TGCGCCAGCAGCTTGGCAGGGGGACGCGATGAGCAGTTCTTC. Its translation: CASSLAGGRDEQFF.